This T cell receptor beta chain was identified in a study of post-analysis software for immune sequencing data. Study background: Relapsing-remitting, secondary progressive and progressive-relapsing courses of multiple sclerosis were included. Study-wide results and caveats: Normalized Chao1 diversity was significantly reduced in patients versus controls. Samples prepared in the same batch strongly co-clustered by F measure. Patients used four to six TRBV segments, including TRBV5-6, TRBV5-1 and TRBV20-1, more often than controls.

Regarding this clonotype: Its antigen is not known.

Carried by the TCR beta cDNA libraries were unique molecular identifiers. There were 1 to 10 million T cells, and 400,000 to 650,000 cDNA molecules came from them. TCRdb reprocessed the PCR reads with MiXCR, giving one entry per CDR3 protein. The data show about 770,000 distinct CDR3 sequences, 46% seen once. Germline V gene sequence: CDR1 SGHVS, CDR2 FQNEAQ. The CDR3 has 16 amino acids. Trimming removed 5 bases at V and 1 base at J, with 16 bases between. Input material: blood. The receptor comes from a girl aged 5 to 17 with multiple sclerosis. The chain couples TRBV7-8 to TRBJ2-3, with D possibly being TRBD2 (6 bases). The CDR3 is CASSRLSGPRTDTQYF. DNA for the CDR3: TGTGCCAGCAGCCGTCTTAGCGGCCCACGCACAGATACGCAGTATTTT.